This T cell receptor (beta chain) originates from a study of shared clonotypes between healthy human individuals. Findings and limits, study-wide: The generation probabilities recorded for non-shared clonotypes fell below those of clonotypes shared by all four donors.

Trimming removed 9 bases at V and 4 bases at J, with 19 bases between. Per germline, CDR1 SNHLY and CDR2 FYNNEI. The CDR3 is made up of 14 amino acids. Evenly divided among several immunoSEQ plates was the genomic DNA of each subset. Original handling: ImmunoSEQ yielded junction-only sequences lacking quality scores, so filtering differed. Some clones are missing from TCRdb's copy, which holds only in-frame ones; the method was immunoSEQ multiplex PCR. V and J calls and clone size are given by that table; D and trimming were obtained from the DNA. The sample has 2 million to 3 million clones; approximately 94% are singletons. It was into CD45RA+ naive and CD45RA-negative memory subsets that the CD4+ cells were split. Turning to this clone: Antigen unknown.

The material sequenced was naive CD4+ T cells from PBMCs. The subset was: CD45RA+ positively selected. V is TRBV2 and J is TRBJ2-7; D is perhaps TRBD2 (6 bases). The source of this sequence is a man between 18 and 35 years old in good health. Some clones in this sample may be carry-over from other donors' samples. CDR3 protein: CASTPPPGLYEQYF. Written as DNA, the CDR3 is TGTGCCAGTACCCCGCCCCCGGGACTTTACGAGCAGTACTTC. Looking up the rest from reference TRBV2 and TRBJ2-7 gives the full variable domain: EPEVTQTPSHQVTQMGQEVILRCVPISNHLYFYWYRQILGQKVEFLVSFYNNEISEKSEIFDDQFSVERPDGSNFTLKIRSTKLEDSAMYFCASTPPPGLYEQYFGPGTRLTVT.